The 8 T cell receptor beta chains reported below all come from one sample, sequenced in a study of T cell changes during pregnancy in multiple sclerosis. Sequencing was performed with immunoSEQ multiplex PCR; in TCRdb, only in-frame clones are kept and a portion is missing. The sample lists approximately 99,000 clones, approximately 93% occurring once. Specimen: peripheral blood, collected after pregnancy. Receptors originate from a female donor with multiple sclerosis, enrolled in a pregnancy study.

The chain is built from TRBV28 and TRBJ1-1, with D possibly being TRBD1 (5 bases). Trimming removed 2 bases at V and 10 bases at J, with 8 bases between. The CDR3 totals 11 residues. The V gene's germline CDR1 is MDHEN and CDR2 SYDVKM. Here the CDR3 reads CASSLGQGAFF. The CDR3 DNA reads as TGTGCCAGCAGTTTAGGGCAGGGAGCTTTCTTT.

This chain joins TRBV30 and TRBJ2-7; TRBD2 might be the D (7 bases). Trimming removed 0 bases at V and 13 bases at J, with 16 bases between. Per germline, CDR1 GTSNPN and CDR2 SVGIG (reference sequence). The CDR3 contains 12 residues. CDR3 protein: CAWSVGGGDTYF. The CDR3 DNA follows: TGTGCCTGGAGTGTAGGGGGGGGCGACACCTACTTC.

This chain joins TRBV6-6 and TRBJ2-5; TRBD1 matches 10 bases. The CDR3 totals 14 residues. Germline V CDR1 and CDR2: MNHNY, SVGAGI (reference sequence). The ends lost 0 bases at V and 6 bases at J; junction bases unmatched: 1. The DNA of the CDR3 is TGTGCCAGCAGTTACTCGGGACAGGGGAAGACCCAGTACTTC. The encoded protein is CASSYSGQGKTQYF.

The J gene is TRBJ2-3, the V gene TRBV5-1, with 12 positions matching TRBD2. The CDR3 sequence is 16 residues long. V shed 4 bases, J shed 3 bases, and the junction held 6 bases outside the gene matches. Germline assignment: CDR1 SGHRS and CDR2 YFSETQ. The DNA for the CDR3 is TGCGCCAGCAGCACTGCCGGACTAGCGGGAACAGATACGCAGTATTTT. Its protein is CASSTAGLAGTDTQYF.

This clone has more than one count but fewer than ten. This chain links TRBV10-3 with TRBJ1-2; weak D call: TRBD1 (6 bases). With 6 bases removed from V and 4 bases from J, the gap between germline ends came to 18 bases. The CDR3 runs 15 residues. Germline V gene lookup returns CDR1 ENHRY and CDR2 SYGVKD. The CDR3 DNA reads TGTGCCATCAGGTTCTCTACAGGGTCGGGCTATGGCTACACCTTC. Translated: CAIRFSTGSGYGYTF.

The CDR3 is CASSLVPNQPQHF. In DNA, the CDR3 is TGCGCCAGCAGCTTGGTTCCGAATCAGCCCCAGCATTTT. The V gene is TRBV5-1, the J gene TRBJ1-5; D gene unclear. Deletions cut 0 bases from V and 4 bases from J, with 5 bases between. In germline, CDR1 is SGHRS, CDR2 YFSETQ. The CDR3 is 13 amino acids.

The CDR3 protein is CASSDRDRVPDGNTEAFF. Written as DNA, the CDR3 is TGTGCCAGCAGTGATCGGGACAGGGTCCCCGATGGGAACACTGAAGCTTTCTTT. The chain carries TRBV6-1 and TRBJ1-1; 9 nucleotides agree with TRBD1. Trimming took 3 bases from V and 1 from J; bases not matched to a gene: 12. Germline CDR1 and CDR2: MNHNS and SASEGT. The CDR3 covers 18 residues.

The sample holds one count of this clone. The chain links TRBV7-2 to TRBJ1-3; no definite D call. The V end lost 10 bases, the J end lost 0 bases, and 13 bases lay between the germline ends. Germline V gene lookup returns CDR1 SGHTA and CDR2 FQGNSA. The CDR3 totals 14 residues. The DNA for the CDR3 is TGTGCCATAAACGGAGGAGTCTCTGGAAACACCATATATTTT. Protein sequence: CAINGGVSGNTIYF.